The clone carrying this T cell receptor beta chain was counted only a few times. The data were taken from a study of identical twins. In TCRdb, the 5' RACE reads were re-called with MiXCR into one record per CDR3 protein. The sample records approximately 700,000 distinct CDR3 sequences, 6.1% being singletons. The sequencing sample was made of naive T cells sorted from blood. This clonotype was sampled from a man aged 18 to 30 in good health.

The CDR3 region has the DNA TGTGCCAGCAGCTTAGGCCCCCGATCGTCCGGGGAGCTGTTTTTT. Its protein is CASSLGPRSSGELFF. The chain uses TRBV7-9 and TRBJ2-2; the D is unclear. From germline, CDR1 is SEHNR and CDR2 FQNEAQ (reference sequence). Trimming removed 1 base from V and 6 bases from J, with 12 bases in between. The CDR3 loop spans 15 amino acids.